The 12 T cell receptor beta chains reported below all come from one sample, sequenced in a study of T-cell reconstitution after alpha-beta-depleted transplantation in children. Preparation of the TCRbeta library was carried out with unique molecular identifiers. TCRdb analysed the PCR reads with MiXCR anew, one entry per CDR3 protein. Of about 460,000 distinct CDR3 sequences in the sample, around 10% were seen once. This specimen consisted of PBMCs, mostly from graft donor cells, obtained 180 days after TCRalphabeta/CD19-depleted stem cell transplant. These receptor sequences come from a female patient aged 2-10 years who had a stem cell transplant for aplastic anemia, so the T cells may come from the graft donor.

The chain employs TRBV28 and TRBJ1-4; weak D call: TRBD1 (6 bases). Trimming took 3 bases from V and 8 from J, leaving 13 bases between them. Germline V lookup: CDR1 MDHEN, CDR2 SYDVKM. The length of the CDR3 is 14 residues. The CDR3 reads CASSFRTRGEKLFF. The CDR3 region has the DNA TGTGCCAGCAGTTTCAGGACAAGGGGGGAAAAACTGTTTTTT.

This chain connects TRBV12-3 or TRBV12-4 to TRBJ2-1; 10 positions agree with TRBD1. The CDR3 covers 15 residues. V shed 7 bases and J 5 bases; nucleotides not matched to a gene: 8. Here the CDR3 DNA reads TGTGCCAGCACCCTGGGACAGGGGCACCACAATGAGCAGTTCTTC. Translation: CASTLGQGHHNEQFF.

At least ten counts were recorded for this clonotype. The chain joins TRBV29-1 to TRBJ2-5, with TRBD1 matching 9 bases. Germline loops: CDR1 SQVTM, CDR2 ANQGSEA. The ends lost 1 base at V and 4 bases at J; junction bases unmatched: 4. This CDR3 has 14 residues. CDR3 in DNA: TGCAGCGTTGAAGGGGACAGGGTGGGAGAGACCCAGTACTTC. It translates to CSVEGDRVGETQYF.

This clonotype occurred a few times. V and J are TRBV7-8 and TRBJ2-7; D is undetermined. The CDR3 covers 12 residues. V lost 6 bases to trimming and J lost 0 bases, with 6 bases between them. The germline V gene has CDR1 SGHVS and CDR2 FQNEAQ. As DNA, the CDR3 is TGTGCCAGCAGAGGCATCTCCTACGAGCAGTACGTC. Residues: CASRGISYEQYV.

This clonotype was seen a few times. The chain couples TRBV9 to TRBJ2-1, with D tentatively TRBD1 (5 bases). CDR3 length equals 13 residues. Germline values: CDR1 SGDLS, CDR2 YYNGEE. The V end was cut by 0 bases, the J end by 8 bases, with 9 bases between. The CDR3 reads CASSVGKGDEQFF. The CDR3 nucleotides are TGTGCCAGCAGCGTAGGGAAAGGGGATGAGCAGTTCTTC.

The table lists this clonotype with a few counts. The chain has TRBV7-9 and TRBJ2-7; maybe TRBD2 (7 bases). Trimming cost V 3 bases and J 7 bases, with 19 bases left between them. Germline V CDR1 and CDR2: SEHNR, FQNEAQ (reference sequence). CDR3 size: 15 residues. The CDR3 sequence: CASSFTGRASREQYF. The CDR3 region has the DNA TGTGCCAGCAGCTTTACAGGGAGGGCTTCTCGTGAGCAGTACTTC.

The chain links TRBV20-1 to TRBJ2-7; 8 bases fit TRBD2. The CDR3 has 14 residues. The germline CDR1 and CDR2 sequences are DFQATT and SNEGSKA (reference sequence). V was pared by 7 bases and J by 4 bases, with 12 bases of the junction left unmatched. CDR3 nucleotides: TGCAGTGGATGGGCTCGGGAGGGCCGGTACGAGCAGTACTTC. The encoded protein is CSGWAREGRYEQYF.

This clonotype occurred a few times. The CDR3 coding sequence is TGTGCCAGCAGCGTACAGGGGGCGCAGGAGACCCAGTACTTC. It specifies CASSVQGAQETQYF. V gene TRBV7-9 combines with J gene TRBJ2-5; 9 bases map to TRBD1. Germline CDR1 and CDR2: SEHNR and FQNEAQ (reference sequence). The trim removed 5 bases at V and 5 bases at J, leaving 6 bases unmatched. This CDR3 spans 14 amino acids.

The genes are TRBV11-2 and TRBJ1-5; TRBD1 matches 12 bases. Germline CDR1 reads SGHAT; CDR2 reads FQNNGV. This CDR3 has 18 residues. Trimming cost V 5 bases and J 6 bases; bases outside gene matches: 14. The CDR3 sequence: CASSTDPGRDRGLQPQHF. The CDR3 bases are TGTGCCAGCAGCACAGACCCCGGTCGGGACAGGGGGCTTCAGCCCCAGCATTTT.

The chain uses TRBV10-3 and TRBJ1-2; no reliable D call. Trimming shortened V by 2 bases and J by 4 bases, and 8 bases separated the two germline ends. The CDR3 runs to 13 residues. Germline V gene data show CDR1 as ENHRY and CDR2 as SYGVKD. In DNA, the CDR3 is TGTGCCATCAGTGAGATCAGGAGCTATGGCTACACCTTC. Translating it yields CAISEIRSYGYTF.

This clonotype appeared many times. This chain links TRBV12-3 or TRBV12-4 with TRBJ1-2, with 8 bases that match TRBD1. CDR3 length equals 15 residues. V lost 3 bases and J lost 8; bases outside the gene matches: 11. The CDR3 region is CASSLIGQGIGGYTF. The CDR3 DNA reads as TGTGCCAGCAGTTTGATCGGACAGGGAATAGGAGGCTACACCTTC.

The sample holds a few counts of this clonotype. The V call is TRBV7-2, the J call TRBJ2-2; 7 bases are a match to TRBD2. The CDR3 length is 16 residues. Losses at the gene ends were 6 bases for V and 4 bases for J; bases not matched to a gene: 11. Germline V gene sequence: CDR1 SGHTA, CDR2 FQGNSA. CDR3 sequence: CASRPVGGMTTGELFF. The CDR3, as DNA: TGTGCCAGCAGACCAGTGGGGGGGATGACCACCGGGGAGCTGTTTTTT.